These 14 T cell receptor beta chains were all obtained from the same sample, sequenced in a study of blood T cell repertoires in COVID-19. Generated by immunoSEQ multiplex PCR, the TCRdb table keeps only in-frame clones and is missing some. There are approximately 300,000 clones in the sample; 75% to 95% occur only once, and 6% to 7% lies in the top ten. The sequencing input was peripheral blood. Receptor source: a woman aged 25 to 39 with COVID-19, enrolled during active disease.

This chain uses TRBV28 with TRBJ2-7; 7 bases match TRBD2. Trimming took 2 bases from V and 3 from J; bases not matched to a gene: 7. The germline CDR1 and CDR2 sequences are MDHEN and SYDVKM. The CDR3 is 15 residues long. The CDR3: CASSLQGGSGYEQYF. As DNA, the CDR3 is TGTGCCAGCAGTTTACAAGGCGGGAGCGGCTACGAGCAGTACTTC. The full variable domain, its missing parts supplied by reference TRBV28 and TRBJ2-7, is DVKVTQSSRYLVKRTGEKVFLECVQDMDHENMFWYRQDPGLGLRLIYFSYDVKMKEKGDIPEGYSVSREKKERFSLILESASTNQTSMYLCASSLQGGSGYEQYFGPGTRLTVT.

The CDR3 bases are TGTGCCAGCAGCTTAGTAGACAGGGGGGACGGGGCCAACGTCCTGACTTTC. Amino acid sequence: CASSLVDRGDGANVLTF. The V and J genes are TRBV7-2 and TRBJ2-6, with 9 bases matching TRBD1. V lost 1 base, J lost 4 bases, and 5 bases stayed unmatched. The CDR3 extends over 17 amino acids. In germline, CDR1 is SGHTA, CDR2 FQGNSA.

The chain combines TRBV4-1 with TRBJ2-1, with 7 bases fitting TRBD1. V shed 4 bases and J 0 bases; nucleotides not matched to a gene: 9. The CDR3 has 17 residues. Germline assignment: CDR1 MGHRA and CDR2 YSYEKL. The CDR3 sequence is CASSLILRDSSYNEQFF. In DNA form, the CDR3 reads TGCGCCAGCAGCCTTATACTCCGGGACAGCTCCTACAATGAGCAGTTCTTC.

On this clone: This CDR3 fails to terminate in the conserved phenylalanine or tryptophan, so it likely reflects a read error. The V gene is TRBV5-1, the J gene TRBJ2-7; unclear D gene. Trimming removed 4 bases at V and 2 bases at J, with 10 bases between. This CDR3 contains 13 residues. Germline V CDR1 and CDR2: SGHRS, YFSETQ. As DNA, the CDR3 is TGCGCCAGCAGCCGTGAGGTGGCCTACGAGCAGTACCTC. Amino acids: CASSREVAYEQYL.

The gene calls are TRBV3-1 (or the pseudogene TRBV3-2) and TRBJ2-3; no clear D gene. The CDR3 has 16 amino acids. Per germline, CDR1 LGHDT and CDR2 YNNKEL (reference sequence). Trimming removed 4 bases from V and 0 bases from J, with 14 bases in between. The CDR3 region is CASSRERAPSTDTQYF. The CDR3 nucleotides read TGTGCCAGCAGCCGAGAGAGAGCGCCTAGCACAGATACGCAGTATTTT.

Here the CDR3 DNA reads TGTGCCAGCAGCTTAGCAGCGGGAGCGGACAATGAGCAGTTCTTC. Amino acids: CASSLAAGADNEQFF. The chain carries TRBV7-2 and TRBJ2-1, with TRBD2 identical over 8 bases. The CDR3 consists of 15 residues. The V gene's germline CDR1 is SGHTA and CDR2 FQGNSA. The J segment lost 5 bases and the V segment lost 0 bases, leaving 3 bases of the junction unmatched.

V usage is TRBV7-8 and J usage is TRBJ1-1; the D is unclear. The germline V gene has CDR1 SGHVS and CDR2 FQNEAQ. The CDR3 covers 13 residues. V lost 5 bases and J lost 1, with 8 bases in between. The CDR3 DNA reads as TGTGCCAGCAGCGGTCAGGCGAACACTGAAGCTTTCTTT. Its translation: CASSGQANTEAFF.

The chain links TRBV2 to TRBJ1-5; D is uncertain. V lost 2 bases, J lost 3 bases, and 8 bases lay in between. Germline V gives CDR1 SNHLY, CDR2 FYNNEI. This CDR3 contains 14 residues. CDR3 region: CASSETGYNQPQHF. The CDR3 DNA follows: TGTGCCAGCAGTGAAACCGGGTACAATCAGCCCCAGCATTTT.

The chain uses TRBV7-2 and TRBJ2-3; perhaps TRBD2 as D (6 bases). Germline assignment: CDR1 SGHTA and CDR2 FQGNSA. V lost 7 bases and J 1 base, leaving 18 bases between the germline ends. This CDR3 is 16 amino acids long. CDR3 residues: CASNLGSGAGTDTQYF. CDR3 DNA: TGTGCCAGCAACCTGGGGTCGGGAGCGGGCACAGATACGCAGTATTTT.

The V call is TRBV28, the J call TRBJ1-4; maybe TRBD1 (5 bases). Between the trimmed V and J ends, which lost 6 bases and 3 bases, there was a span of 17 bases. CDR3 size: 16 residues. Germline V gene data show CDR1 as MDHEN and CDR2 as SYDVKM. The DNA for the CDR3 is TGTGCCAGCAGCCGAAGGCAGGGCAGCGCTAATGAAAAACTGTTTTTT. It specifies CASSRRQGSANEKLFF.

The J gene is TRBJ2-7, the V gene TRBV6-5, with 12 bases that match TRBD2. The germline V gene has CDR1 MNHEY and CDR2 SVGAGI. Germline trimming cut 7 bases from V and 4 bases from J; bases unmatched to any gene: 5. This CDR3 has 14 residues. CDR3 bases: TGTGCCAGCACCGTGACTAGCGGGAGTTACGAGCAGTACTTC. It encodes CASTVTSGSYEQYF.

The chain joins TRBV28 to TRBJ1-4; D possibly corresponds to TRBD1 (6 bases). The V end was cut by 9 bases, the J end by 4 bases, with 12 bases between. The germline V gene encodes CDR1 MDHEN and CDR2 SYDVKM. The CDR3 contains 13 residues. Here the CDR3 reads CASQGRNNEKLFF. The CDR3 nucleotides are TGTGCCAGTCAGGGGCGTAATAATGAAAAACTGTTTTTT.

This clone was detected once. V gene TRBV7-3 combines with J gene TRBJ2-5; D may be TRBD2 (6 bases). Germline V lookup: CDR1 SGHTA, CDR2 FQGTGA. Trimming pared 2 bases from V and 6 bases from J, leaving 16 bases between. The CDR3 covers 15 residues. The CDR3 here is CASSLEGLPYQTQYF. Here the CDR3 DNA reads TGTGCCAGCAGCTTAGAGGGACTCCCCTACCAGACCCAGTACTTC.

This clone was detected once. This CDR3 is CASSLMTSGSNEQFF. The CDR3 DNA sequence: TGTGCCAGCAGCTTAATGACTAGCGGGAGTAATGAGCAGTTCTTC. V is TRBV7-3 and J is TRBJ2-1, with 12 positions matching TRBD2. Trimming cost V 1 base and J 7 bases; bases outside gene matches: 2. This CDR3 contains 15 residues. Per germline, CDR1 SGHTA and CDR2 FQGTGA.